This TCR beta chain derives from a study of shared clonotypes between healthy human individuals. Overall study results and limits: The genetic and exposure-history diversity represented was limited by few donors. Only blood was sampled, and tissue TCR repertoires likely differ from blood ones. Investigators expected sequencing depth to affect clonotype sharing among donors.

Approximately 90 million PBMCs were counted before genomic DNA extraction. Germline CDR1 is SGHRS and CDR2 is YFSETQ. Unmatched junction bases numbered 6, after V lost 3 bases and J lost 6 bases. The length of the CDR3 is 14 residues. Turning to this clone: No antigen is known for it.

Data came from immunoSEQ multiplex PCR; TCRdb stores just in-frame clones and leaves some out. Of a few hundred thousand clones in the sample, more than 70% were seen once. Sequenced: PBMCs. The clonotype originates from a woman aged 40-49 years in good health. Some clones in this sample may be carry-over from other donors' samples. The gene calls are TRBV5-1 and TRBJ2-7; 10 nucleotides align to TRBD2. Here the CDR3 reads CASSSLAGEGEQYF. The CDR3 nucleotides read TGCGCCAGCAGCTCCCTAGCGGGAGAGGGCGAGCAGTACTTC.